Presented here are 26 T cell receptor beta chains from one specimen sequenced in a study of OX40 agonist ivuxolimab in advanced cancers. Here immunoSEQ multiplex PCR was the method, and the copy in TCRdb shows in-frame clones only, minus some. The sample contains over 75,000 clones, around 87% of which appear only once. Sequencing was performed on CD4+ or CD8+ T cells sorted from blood, taken in a trial of the OX40 agonist ivuxolimab. The receptors originated from an adult with an advanced solid tumor such as melanoma, head and neck, liver or kidney cancer.

The rearrangement uses TRBV6-5 and TRBJ2-7, with TRBD1 as a possible D gene (5 bases). Trimming removed 6 bases from V and 6 bases from J, with 15 bases in between. CDR1 is MNHEY, CDR2 SVGAGI, per germline. The CDR3 is 13 amino acids. For the CDR3, the DNA is TGTGCCAGCAGCCAGGGTCCCCAGTCCGAGCAGTACGTC. Protein: CASSQGPQSEQYV.

The chain joins TRBV19 to TRBJ1-5; D not certain. This CDR3 has 15 amino acids. V dropped 0 bases and J dropped 3 bases, with 9 bases sitting between them. CDR1 and CDR2 from the germline V gene are LNHDA and SQIVND (reference sequence). This CDR3 reads CASSIDPRFNQPQHF. In DNA, the CDR3 is TGTGCCAGTAGTATAGATCCCAGGTTCAATCAGCCCCAGCATTTT.

The rearrangement uses TRBV21-1 and TRBJ2-1; the D call of TRBD1 is as the table states it, not checked on the DNA. TRBV21-1 is a listed pseudogene. The CDR3 covers 17 residues. CDR3 loop: CASSSFVDRRSYNEQFF. The CDR3 nucleotides are TGTGCCAGCAGCAGCTTTGTAGACAGGCGCTCCTACAATGAGCAGTTCTTC.

This rearrangement joins TRBV5-1 to TRBJ2-7; D might be TRBD1 or TRBD2, each matching 5 bases. Germline lookup yields CDR1 SGHRS and CDR2 YFSETQ. Trimming removed 4 bases at V and 5 bases at J, with 16 bases between. The CDR3 contains 14 residues. DNA for the CDR3: TGCGCCAGCAGCCAGGGAGCTCTAAGACACGAGCAGTACTTC. Protein product: CASSQGALRHEQYF. The whole variable domain, remainder taken from reference TRBV5-1 and TRBJ2-7, is KAGVTQTPRYLIKTRGQQVTLSCSPISGHRSVSWYQQTPGQGLQFLFEYFSETQRNKGNFPGRFSGRQFSNSRSEMNVSTLELGDSALYLCASSQGALRHEQYFGPGTRLTVT.

The chain carries TRBV2 and TRBJ1-2; 7 positions match TRBD1. The CDR3 contains 14 residues. Germline V CDR1 and CDR2: SNHLY, FYNNEI. The ends lost 4 bases at V and 4 bases at J; junction bases unmatched: 6. CDR3 sequence (DNA): TGTGCCAGCAGTGTGGCAGGGGGTATCTATGGCTACACCTTC. Translated: CASSVAGGIYGYTF.

V and J are TRBV7-2 and TRBJ2-2; the match to TRBD2 covers 9 bases. There are 14 residues in the CDR3. The germline CDR1 and CDR2 sequences are SGHTA and FQGNSA. V shed 10 bases and J 7 bases; nucleotides not matched to a gene: 10. The DNA of the CDR3 is TGTGCCACGAACCGGGGACTAGCCCGCGGGGAGCTGTTTTTT. Protein product: CATNRGLARGELFF.

This clone was found once. The chain links TRBV5-8 to TRBJ1-5; no definite D call. Trimming took off 0 bases at V and 6 bases at J, with 1 base between the two ends. The CDR3 spans 11 residues. CDR1 is SGHTS and CDR2 is YDEGEE in the germline V gene. The CDR3 sequence: CASSLVQPQHF. In nucleotides, the CDR3 is TGTGCCAGCAGCTTGGTTCAGCCCCAGCATTTT.

The chain combines TRBV28 with TRBJ1-1, with 7 bases aligning to TRBD1. Trimming took 2 bases from V and 0 from J; bases not matched to a gene: 3. CDR1 is MDHEN and CDR2 is SYDVKM in the germline V gene. CDR3 length equals 15 residues. The CDR3 reads CASSLRGQVNTEAFF. Written as DNA, the CDR3 is TGTGCCAGCAGTTTACGAGGACAGGTGAACACTGAAGCTTTCTTT.

The rearrangement uses TRBV9 and TRBJ2-3; D unresolved. The germline V gene has CDR1 SGDLS and CDR2 YYNGEE. The V and J ends lost 0 bases and 5 bases respectively, with 7 bases between them. The CDR3 sequence is 13 residues long. Written as DNA, the CDR3 is TGTGCCAGCAGCGTAGGGCCCCGAGATACGCAGTATTTT. Translation gives CASSVGPRDTQYF.

The chain links TRBV5-5 to TRBJ2-7, with 9 bases fitting TRBD2. V was pared by 4 bases and J by 0 bases, with 5 bases of the junction left unmatched. The CDR3 is 15 residues long. Germline values: CDR1 SGHKS, CDR2 YYEKEE (reference sequence). CDR3 loop: CASSLRTSDSYEQYF. The CDR3 DNA is TGTGCCAGCAGCCTTCGGACTAGCGACTCCTACGAGCAGTACTTC.

The chain is built from TRBV7-2 and TRBJ1-2, with no clear D. Trimming took off 1 base at V and 6 bases at J, with 15 bases between the two ends. The CDR3 sequence is 15 residues long. CDR1 is SGHTA and CDR2 is FQGNSA in the germline V gene. In DNA form, the CDR3 reads TGTGCCAGCAGCTTAGTCCACGGATCAGCGAATGGCTACACCTTC. It yields the protein CASSLVHGSANGYTF.

As regards this clone: Germline and junction disagree at one end, which may indicate a read error. The chain couples TRBV30 to TRBJ1-4, with D perhaps TRBD1 (6 bases). CDR3 length: 14 residues. Germline V gene data show CDR1 as GTSNPN and CDR2 as SVGIG (reference sequence). As DNA, the CDR3 is TGTACCTGGAGTGTCGGGGGGGCGCTTGAAAAACTGTTTTTT. Protein product: CTWSVGGALEKLFF. The full variable domain, rest sourced from reference TRBV30 and TRBJ1-4, is SQTIHQWPATLVQPVGSPLSLECTVEGTSNPNLYWYRQAAGRGLQLLFYSVGIGQISSEVPQNLSASRPQDRQFILSSKKLLLSDSGFYLCTWSVGGALEKLFFGSGTQLSVL.

This clone was counted once. The chain combines TRBV5-1 with TRBJ1-5; possible D gene TRBD1, 5 bases. Germline CDR1 is SGHRS and CDR2 is YFSETQ. There are 15 residues in the CDR3. Trimming left V 0 bases short and J 5 bases short, with 12 bases between. Here the CDR3 reads CASSLGGRADQPQHF. The CDR3, as DNA: TGCGCCAGCAGCTTGGGGGGCAGGGCAGATCAGCCCCAGCATTTT.

A single count supports this clone. The V and J genes are TRBV13 and TRBJ2-1, with a weak D call TRBD2 (6 bases). The CDR3 spans 16 residues. V was shortened by 7 bases and J by 5 bases, with 21 bases between the two germline ends. Germline values: CDR1 PRHDT, CDR2 FYEKMQ (reference sequence). The CDR3 nucleotides are TGTGCCAGCACCTCCCCTGGGGCGGGAAGGGACAATGAGCAGTTCTTC. Translation: CASTSPGAGRDNEQFF.

This chain joins TRBV2 and TRBJ2-7, with 8 positions matching TRBD1. V dropped 6 bases and J dropped 6; count of bases not matched to a gene: 10. CDR3 size: 14 residues. Germline CDR1 and CDR2: SNHLY and FYNNEI. This CDR3 is CASRYRGTLGEQYF. In DNA, the CDR3 is TGTGCCAGCAGATACAGGGGGACCTTAGGCGAGCAGTACTTC.

On this clone: This sample also contains other DNA sequences that code for the same CDR3. V and J are TRBV19 and TRBJ2-5, with TRBD2 identical over 10 bases. V shed 9 bases, J shed 5 bases, and the junction held 9 bases outside the gene matches. The CDR3 has 14 amino acids. Germline-derived CDR1 and CDR2 are LNHDA and SQIVND (reference sequence). Written as DNA, the CDR3 is TGTGCCAGCAGCTATAGCGGGAGGTTGGAGACCCAGTACTTC. Its translation: CASSYSGRLETQYF.

This chain links TRBV19 with TRBJ2-1, with D perhaps TRBD2 (5 bases). The CDR3 is 15 amino acids. Germline-derived CDR1 and CDR2 are LNHDA and SQIVND (reference sequence). V dropped 5 bases and J dropped 0 bases, with 11 bases sitting between them. Written as DNA, the CDR3 is TGTGCCAGTAGTGTCACTGGGAGCTCCTACAATGAGCAGTTCTTC. Its protein product is CASSVTGSSYNEQFF.

The chain joins TRBV19 to TRBJ1-2; D unclear. The CDR3 extends over 13 amino acids. The V gene lost 0 bases and the J gene lost 2 bases, with 4 bases spanning the gap. Germline values: CDR1 LNHDA, CDR2 SQIVND (reference sequence). The CDR3 sequence: CASSIDQNYGYTF. The CDR3 DNA sequence: TGTGCCAGTAGTATAGACCAGAACTATGGCTACACCTTC.

J is TRBJ2-1 and V is TRBV9; D gene ambiguous. With 2 bases removed from V and 4 bases from J, the gap between germline ends came to 7 bases. Germline V CDR1 and CDR2: SGDLS, YYNGEE. CDR3 length: 13 amino acids. Here the CDR3 DNA reads TGTGCCAGCAGCGTGGACCATTACAATGAGCAGTTCTTC. Protein product: CASSVDHYNEQFF. The full variable domain, completed using reference TRBV9 and TRBJ2-1, is DSGVTQTPKHLITATGQRVTLRCSPRSGDLSVYWYQQSLDQGLQFLIQYYNGEERAKGNILERFSAQQFPDLHSELNLSSLELGDSALYFCASSVDHYNEQFFGPGTRLTVL.

V usage is TRBV19 and J usage is TRBJ1-1, with 8 bases matching TRBD1. This CDR3 has 13 residues. Unmatched junction bases numbered 7, after V lost 5 bases and J lost 8 bases. Germline V gives CDR1 LNHDA, CDR2 SQIVND (reference sequence). The CDR3 loop reads CASSGTGTGEAFF. CDR3 coding DNA: TGTGCCAGTAGTGGGACAGGTACGGGGGAAGCTTTCTTT.

This clone has just a few counts. The chain recombines TRBV19 with TRBJ2-6, with D tentatively TRBD2 (6 bases). Germline values: CDR1 LNHDA, CDR2 SQIVND (reference sequence). Trimming shortened V by 6 bases and J by 4 bases, and 19 bases separated the two germline ends. The CDR3 length is 17 residues. In nucleotides, the CDR3 is TGTGCCAGTAGCATATCGGGGGAGGCGGGCGGGGCCAACGTCCTGACTTTC. Protein: CASSISGEAGGANVLTF.

This chain links TRBV6-1 with TRBJ1-2; D may be TRBD1 (5 bases). V was clipped by 1 base and J by 8 bases, with 8 bases between them. There are 12 residues in the CDR3. Germline lookup yields CDR1 MNHNS and CDR2 SASEGT. The CDR3 DNA reads TGTGCCAGCAGTGAAGGGGGGTCGGGCTACACCTTC. The encoded protein is CASSEGGSGYTF.

The sample holds a few counts of this clone. The J gene is TRBJ2-7, the V gene TRBV28; D remains unclear. The ends were cut back, 1 base at V and 0 bases at J, with 7 bases in the middle. The CDR3 covers 14 residues. Germline V lookup: CDR1 MDHEN, CDR2 SYDVKM. The CDR3 region has the DNA TGTGCCAGCAGTTTATTGGACGGCTCCTACGAGCAGTACTTC. Its protein is CASSLLDGSYEQYF.

This rearrangement joins TRBV4-3 to TRBJ2-5; a weak D match, TRBD2 (5 bases). This CDR3 spans 15 amino acids. V shed 4 bases and J shed 5 bases, with 17 bases lying between them. From germline, CDR1 is LGHNA and CDR2 YSLEER. The CDR3 DNA is TGCGCCAGCAGCCGGATTCTGAGGGCTGGGGAGACCCAGTACTTC. As protein: CASSRILRAGETQYF.

This clone showed up just once. The rearrangement links TRBV10-1 to TRBJ2-1; TRBD2 matches 7 bases. Germline V gene data show CDR1 as WNHNN and CDR2 as SYGVQD (reference sequence). This CDR3 is built from 17 residues. J gave up 4 bases and V 6 bases, and 15 bases lay outside the gene matches. The CDR3 loop is CASSLHGGAGTYNEQFF. DNA for the CDR3: TGCGCCAGCAGCCTCCACGGGGGAGCGGGAACGTACAATGAGCAGTTCTTC.

The chain couples TRBV5-4 to TRBJ2-1; 12 nucleotides agree with TRBD2. The J segment lost 7 bases and the V segment lost 0 bases, leaving 8 bases of the junction unmatched. The CDR3 extends over 17 amino acids. Germline V gene sequence: CDR1 SGHNT, CDR2 YYREEE (reference sequence). CDR3 amino acids: CASSLGLAGGSGNEQFF. Here the CDR3 DNA reads TGTGCCAGCAGCTTGGGGCTAGCGGGAGGGTCTGGGAATGAGCAGTTCTTC.